These 18 T cell receptor beta chains came from one sample sequenced in a study of Tregs in tolerant kidney transplant recipients. Sequencing was performed with immunoSEQ multiplex PCR; in TCRdb, only in-frame clones are kept and a portion is missing. Of more than 90,000 clones listed, approximately 94% are singletons. The nonmyeloablative bone marrow transplants came from related graft donors, with transient mixed chimerism. The sample consisted of CD4+ T cells from blood (PBMCs), taken 12 months after the transplant. Receptors were obtained from a human patient who received a combined kidney and bone marrow transplant. Some T cells may trace back to the graft donor.

The gene calls are TRBV11-1 and TRBJ1-1; unclear D gene. Germline assignment: CDR1 SGHAT and CDR2 FQDESV (reference sequence). The ends were cut back, 5 bases at V and 3 bases at J, with 10 bases in the middle. This CDR3 is built from 13 residues. The CDR3 spells CASSKNRDTEAFF. Here the CDR3 DNA reads TGTGCCAGCAGCAAAAATAGAGACACTGAAGCTTTCTTT.

The gene calls are TRBV18 and TRBJ2-1; D might be TRBD2 (7 bases). The CDR3 loop spans 14 amino acids. With 8 bases removed from V and 5 bases from J, the gap between germline ends came to 16 bases. CDR1 KGHSH and CDR2 LQKENI come from the germline V gene. CDR3 sequence (DNA): TGTGCCAGCACAAAACGGGGGGCCCACAATGAGCAGTTCTTC. It codes for CASTKRGAHNEQFF.

The chain couples TRBV28 to TRBJ2-7; 7 nucleotides align to TRBD1. CDR1 and CDR2 (germline): MDHEN, SYDVKM. CDR3 length: 14 amino acids. V shed 3 bases, J shed 3 bases, and the junction held 5 bases outside the gene matches. The CDR3 reads CASSLGTDLYEQYF. In DNA, the CDR3 is TGTGCCAGCAGTTTGGGGACAGACCTCTACGAGCAGTACTTC.

The rearrangement links TRBV2 to TRBJ1-2, with D perhaps TRBD1 (5 bases). Trimming took off 7 bases at V and 4 bases at J, with 13 bases between the two ends. Germline lookup yields CDR1 SNHLY and CDR2 FYNNEI. The CDR3 contains 13 residues. The CDR3 sequence is CASNPNTGYGYTF. CDR3 DNA sequence: TGTGCCAGCAACCCCAATACAGGCTATGGCTACACCTTC.

The genes are TRBV11-2 and TRBJ2-2; D perhaps matches TRBD2 (6 bases). Germline values: CDR1 SGHAT, CDR2 FQNNGV. The CDR3 totals 15 residues. V gave up 5 bases and J gave up 6 bases, with 16 bases separating them. The CDR3 spells CASSPGEDKAGELFF. In DNA, the CDR3 is TGTGCCAGCAGCCCCGGGGAGGACAAAGCCGGGGAGCTGTTTTTT.

The CDR3 reads CASSAGAGELFF. For the CDR3, the DNA is TGTGCCAGCAGTGCGGGAGCCGGGGAGCTGTTTTTT. V gene TRBV2 combines with J gene TRBJ2-2, with a tentative D call TRBD2 (6 bases). With 4 bases removed from V and 6 bases from J, the gap between germline ends came to 6 bases. The germline CDR1 and CDR2 sequences are SNHLY and FYNNEI. The CDR3 is made up of 12 amino acids.

The count of this clone is one. The chain links TRBV7-2 to TRBJ1-5; no definite D call. Germline values: CDR1 SGHTA, CDR2 FQGNSA. This CDR3 contains 15 residues. Trimming removed 1 base from V and 3 bases from J, with 10 bases in between. Here the CDR3 DNA reads TGTGCCAGCAGCTTAGGACTCCCCTCCAATCAGCCCCAGCATTTT. It yields the protein CASSLGLPSNQPQHF.

The chain joins TRBV5-5 to TRBJ1-1; no definite D call. Deletions cut 0 bases from V and 5 bases from J, with 8 bases between. The CDR3 runs to 13 residues. Germline lookup yields CDR1 SGHKS and CDR2 YYEKEE (reference sequence). DNA for the CDR3: TGTGCCAGCAGCTTGGAGAGGCAGACTGAAGCTTTCTTT. Its translation is CASSLERQTEAFF. Filled out from reference TRBV5-5 and TRBJ1-1, the complete variable domain reads DAGVTQSPTHLIKTRGQQVTLRCSPISGHKSVSWYQQVLGQGPQFIFQYYEKEERGRGNFPDRFSARQFPNYSSELNVNALLLGDSALYLCASSLERQTEAFFGQGTRLTVV.

This clone is a singleton in its sample. The V call is TRBV19, the J call TRBJ1-1; 12 bases agree with TRBD1. CDR3 length: 13 amino acids. Germline V gene data show CDR1 as LNHDA and CDR2 as SQIVND (reference sequence). V dropped 7 bases and J dropped 11; count of bases not matched to a gene: 8. The DNA for the CDR3 is TGTGCCAGTAAAACCGGGACAGGGGGCTATGCTTTCTTT. The encoded protein is CASKTGTGGYAFF.

This clone was picked up one time. This chain joins TRBV4-2 and TRBJ1-2; TRBD1 matches at 7 bases. Per the germline V gene, CDR1 is LGHNA and CDR2 is YNFKEQ. J lost 6 bases, V lost 0 bases, and 7 bases had no gene match. This CDR3 is 15 amino acids long. The CDR3 DNA reads as TGTGCCAGCAGCCAAGATTTGAGACAGGGCGATGGCTACACCTTC. It encodes CASSQDLRQGDGYTF.

In regard to this clone: The same CDR3 arises from other DNA sequences in this sample as well. The chain joins TRBV2 to TRBJ1-6, with D perhaps matching TRBD1 (5 bases). The CDR3 is made up of 13 amino acids. Germline CDR1 and CDR2: SNHLY and FYNNEI. The V end was cut by 5 bases, the J end by 13 bases, with 15 bases between. CDR3 sequence (DNA): TGTGCCAGCAGTTCGACAGTAGGGTCCCCCCTCCACTTT. Translation gives CASSSTVGSPLHF.

The chain recombines TRBV7-9 with TRBJ1-2; 7 nucleotides align to TRBD1. Germline V gene data show CDR1 as SEHNR and CDR2 as FQNEAQ (reference sequence). The CDR3 has 13 residues. After removal of 3 bases from V and 5 bases from J, the junction contained 3 bases not matched to a gene. CDR3 coding DNA: TGTGCCAGCAGCTTGGGGGACAGATATGGCTACACCTTC. It specifies CASSLGDRYGYTF.

V usage is TRBV6-1 and J usage is TRBJ1-2; 9 bases map to TRBD1. The CDR3 extends over 15 amino acids. V shed 3 bases and J 4 bases; nucleotides not matched to a gene: 6. The germline V gene has CDR1 MNHNS and CDR2 SASEGT. The CDR3 reads CASSEGTGRPYGYTF. The CDR3, as DNA: TGTGCCAGCAGTGAGGGGACAGGGAGGCCCTATGGCTACACCTTC.

This chain connects TRBV19 to TRBJ2-6, with 7 bases matching TRBD1. This CDR3 is 15 amino acids long. From germline, CDR1 is LNHDA and CDR2 SQIVND (reference sequence). With V trimmed by 4 bases and J by 3 bases, 3 bases remained unmatched. This CDR3 reads CASSNTGVGANVLTF. CDR3 DNA: TGTGCCAGTAGTAATACAGGGGTTGGGGCCAACGTCCTGACTTTC.

The chain uses TRBV18 and TRBJ1-6; TRBD1 agrees at 10 bases. V shed 6 bases and J 7 bases; nucleotides not matched to a gene: 9. The germline V gene has CDR1 KGHSH and CDR2 LQKENI. The CDR3 has 16 amino acids. The CDR3 loop reads CASSPTGGIENSPLHF. The CDR3 DNA follows: TGTGCCAGCTCGCCGACAGGGGGCATTGAGAATTCACCCCTCCACTTT.

V usage is TRBV2 and J usage is TRBJ2-3; 7 bases agree with TRBD2. The CDR3 has 14 residues. V shed 4 bases, J shed 4 bases, and the junction held 5 bases outside the gene matches. Germline V lookup: CDR1 SNHLY, CDR2 FYNNEI. Here the CDR3 reads CASSAERDSDTQYF. CDR3 coding DNA: TGTGCCAGCAGTGCGGAGCGGGATTCAGATACGCAGTATTTT.

This sequence joins TRBV27 and TRBJ2-5; 7 bases align to TRBD1. This CDR3 is 16 amino acids long. V shed 5 bases and J 0 bases; nucleotides not matched to a gene: 9. Germline lookup yields CDR1 MNHEY and CDR2 SMNVEV (reference sequence). The CDR3 region has the DNA TGTGCCAGCAGTCCAAGGACAGGAATCCACCAAGAGACCCAGTACTTC. This gives the protein CASSPRTGIHQETQYF.

The gene calls are TRBV2 and TRBJ2-5, with 12 bases that match TRBD1. This CDR3 spans 21 amino acids. Germline values: CDR1 SNHLY, CDR2 FYNNEI. V was clipped by 6 bases and J by 5 bases; unmatched bases: 25. The CDR3 reads CASSSRDRGLWVASERETQYF. The CDR3 DNA sequence: TGTGCCAGCAGCTCGCGGGACAGGGGGCTTTGGGTAGCGTCTGAGAGGGAGACCCAGTACTTC.